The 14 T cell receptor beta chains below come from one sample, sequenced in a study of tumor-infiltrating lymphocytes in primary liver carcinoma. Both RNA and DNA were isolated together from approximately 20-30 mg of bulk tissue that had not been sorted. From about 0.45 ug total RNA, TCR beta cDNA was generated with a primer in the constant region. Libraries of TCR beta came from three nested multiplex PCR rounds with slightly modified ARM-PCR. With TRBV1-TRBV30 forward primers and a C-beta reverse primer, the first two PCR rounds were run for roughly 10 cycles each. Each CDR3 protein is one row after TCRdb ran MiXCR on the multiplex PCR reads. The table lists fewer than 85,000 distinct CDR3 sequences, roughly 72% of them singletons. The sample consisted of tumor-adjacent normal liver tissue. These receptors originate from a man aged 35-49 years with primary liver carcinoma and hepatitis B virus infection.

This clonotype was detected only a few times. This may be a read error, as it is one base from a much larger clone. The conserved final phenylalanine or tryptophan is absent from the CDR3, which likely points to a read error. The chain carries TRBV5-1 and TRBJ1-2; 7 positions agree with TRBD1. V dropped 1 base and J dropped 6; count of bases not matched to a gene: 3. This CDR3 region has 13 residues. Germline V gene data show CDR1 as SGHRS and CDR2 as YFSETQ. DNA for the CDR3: TGCGCCAGCAGCTTGAACAGGGGCAATGGCTACACCCTC. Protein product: CASSLNRGNGYTL.

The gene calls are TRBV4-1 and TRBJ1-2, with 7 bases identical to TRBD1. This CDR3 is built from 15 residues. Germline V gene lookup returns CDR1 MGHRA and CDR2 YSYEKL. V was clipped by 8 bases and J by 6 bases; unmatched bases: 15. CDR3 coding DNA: TGCGCCAGCGGTCAACTCCGACAGGGTCGGAATGGCTACACCTTC. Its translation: CASGQLRQGRNGYTF.

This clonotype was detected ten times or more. CDR3 in DNA: TGTGCCAGCAGCTTCGAACGCGAGCAGTACTTC. This translates into CASSFEREQYF. V gene TRBV7-9 combines with J gene TRBJ2-7; D uncertain. The length of the CDR3 is 11 residues. Trimming took 3 bases from V and 6 from J, leaving 6 bases between them. Germline lookup yields CDR1 SEHNR and CDR2 FQNEAQ (reference sequence).

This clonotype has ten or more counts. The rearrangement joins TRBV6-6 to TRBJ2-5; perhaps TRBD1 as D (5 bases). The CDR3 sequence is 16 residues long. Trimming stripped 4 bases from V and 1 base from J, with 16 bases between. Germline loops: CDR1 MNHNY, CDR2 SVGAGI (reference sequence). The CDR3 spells CASSLTAPIAQETQYF. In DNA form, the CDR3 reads TGTGCCAGCAGTTTGACAGCCCCTATTGCCCAAGAGACCCAGTACTTC.

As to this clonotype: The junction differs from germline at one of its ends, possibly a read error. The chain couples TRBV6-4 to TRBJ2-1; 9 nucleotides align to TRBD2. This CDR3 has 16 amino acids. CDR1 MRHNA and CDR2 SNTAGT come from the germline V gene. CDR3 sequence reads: CASGEVGTSRVNEQFF. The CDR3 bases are TGTGCCAGCGGTGAAGTCGGGACTAGCAGGGTCAATGAGCAGTTCTTC.

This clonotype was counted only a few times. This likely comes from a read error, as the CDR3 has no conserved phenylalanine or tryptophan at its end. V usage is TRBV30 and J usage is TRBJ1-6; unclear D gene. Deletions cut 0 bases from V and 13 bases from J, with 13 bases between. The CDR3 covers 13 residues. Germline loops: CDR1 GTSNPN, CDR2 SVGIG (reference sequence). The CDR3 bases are TGTGCCTGGAGTGTTCGGAGGGTCGCGCCCCTCCACTCT. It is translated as CAWSVRRVAPLHS.

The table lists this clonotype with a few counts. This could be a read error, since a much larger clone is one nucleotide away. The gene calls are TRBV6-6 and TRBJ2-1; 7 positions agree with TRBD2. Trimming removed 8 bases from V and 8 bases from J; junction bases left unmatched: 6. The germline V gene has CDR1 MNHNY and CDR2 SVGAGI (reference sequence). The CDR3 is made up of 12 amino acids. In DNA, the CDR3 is TGTGCCAGCTGGACTAGTCCATATGAGCAGTTCTTC. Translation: CASWTSPYEQFF.

The CDR3 sequence is CASSLEAGGSYNEQFF. The CDR3 DNA follows: TGTGCCAGCAGCCTGGAGGCAGGGGGCTCCTACAATGAGCAGTTCTTC. This sequence joins TRBV5-6 and TRBJ2-1, with TRBD1 identical over 7 bases. V lost 4 bases to trimming and J lost 0 bases; unmatched junction nucleotides: 7. Per the germline V gene, CDR1 is SGHDT and CDR2 is YYEEEE. This CDR3 has 16 residues.

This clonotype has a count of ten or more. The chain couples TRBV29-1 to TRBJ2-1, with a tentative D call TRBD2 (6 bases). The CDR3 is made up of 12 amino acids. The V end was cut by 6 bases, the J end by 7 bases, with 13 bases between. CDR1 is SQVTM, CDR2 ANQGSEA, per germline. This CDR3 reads CSVRAGGNEQFF. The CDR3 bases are TGCAGCGTCCGGGCCGGGGGAAATGAGCAGTTCTTC.

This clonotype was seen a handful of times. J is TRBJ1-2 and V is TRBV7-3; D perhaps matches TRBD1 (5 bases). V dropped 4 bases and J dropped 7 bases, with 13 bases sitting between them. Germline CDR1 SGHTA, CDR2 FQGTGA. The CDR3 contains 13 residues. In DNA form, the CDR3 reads TGTGCCAGCAGCTCCACAGGTTCTGTTGGCTACACCTTC. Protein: CASSSTGSVGYTF.

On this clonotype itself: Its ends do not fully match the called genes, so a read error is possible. DNA for the CDR3: TGTGCCAGCAGCTTAATGGGCGCGACGGGCGAGCGGTACTTC. This encodes CASSLMGATGERYF. The gene calls are TRBV7-9 and TRBJ2-7; D unclear. The CDR3 has 14 residues. CDR1 SEHNR and CDR2 FQNEAQ come from the germline V gene (reference sequence).

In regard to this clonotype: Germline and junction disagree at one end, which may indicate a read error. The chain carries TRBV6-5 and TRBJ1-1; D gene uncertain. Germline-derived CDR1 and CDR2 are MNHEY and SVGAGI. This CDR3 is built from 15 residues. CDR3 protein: CASIYAGMVSTEAFF. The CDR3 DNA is TGTGCCAGCATTTACGCGGGCATGGTGAGCACTGAAGCTTTCTTT.

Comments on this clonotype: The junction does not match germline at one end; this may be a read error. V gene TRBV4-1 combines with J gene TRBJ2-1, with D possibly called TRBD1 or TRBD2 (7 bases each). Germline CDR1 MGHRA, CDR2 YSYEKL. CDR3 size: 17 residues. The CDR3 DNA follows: TGCGCCAGTAGCCAAGGTATAAGGGCTAGCAGGGGGGGTGAGCAGTTCTTC. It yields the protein CASSQGIRASRGGEQFF.

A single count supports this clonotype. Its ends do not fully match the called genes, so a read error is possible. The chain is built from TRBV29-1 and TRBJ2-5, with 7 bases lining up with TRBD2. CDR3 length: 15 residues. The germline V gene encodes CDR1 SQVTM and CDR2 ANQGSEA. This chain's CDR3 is CSIEGPGRLHETQYF. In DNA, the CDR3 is TGCAGCATTGAGGGACCCGGGAGGCTCCATGAGACCCAGTACTTC.